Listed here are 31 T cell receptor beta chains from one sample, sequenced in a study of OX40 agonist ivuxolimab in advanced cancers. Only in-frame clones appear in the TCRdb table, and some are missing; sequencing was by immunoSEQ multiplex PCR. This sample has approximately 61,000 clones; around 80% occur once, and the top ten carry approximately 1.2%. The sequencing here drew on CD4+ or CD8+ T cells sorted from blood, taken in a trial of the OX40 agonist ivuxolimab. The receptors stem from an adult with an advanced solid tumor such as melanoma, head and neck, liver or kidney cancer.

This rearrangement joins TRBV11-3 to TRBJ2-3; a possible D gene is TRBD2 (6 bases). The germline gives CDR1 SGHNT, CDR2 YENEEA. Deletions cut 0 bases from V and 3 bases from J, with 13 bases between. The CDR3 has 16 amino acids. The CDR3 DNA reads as TGTGCCAGCAGCTTAGATTCCCGCCGGGGGACAGATACGCAGTATTTT. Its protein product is CASSLDSRRGTDTQYF.

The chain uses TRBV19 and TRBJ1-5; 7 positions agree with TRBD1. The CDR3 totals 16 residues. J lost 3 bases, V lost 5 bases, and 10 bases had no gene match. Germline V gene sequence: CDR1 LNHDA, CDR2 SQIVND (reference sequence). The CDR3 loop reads CASSPGGGRFNQPQHF. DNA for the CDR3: TGTGCCAGTAGTCCAGGGGGAGGAAGGTTCAATCAGCCCCAGCATTTT.

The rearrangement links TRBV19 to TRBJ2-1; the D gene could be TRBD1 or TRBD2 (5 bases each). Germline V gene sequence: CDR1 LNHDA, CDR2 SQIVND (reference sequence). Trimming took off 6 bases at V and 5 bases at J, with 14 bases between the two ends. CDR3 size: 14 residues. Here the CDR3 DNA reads TGTGCCAGTAGCTCTAACGGGGCCAACAATGAGCAGTTCTTC. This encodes CASSSNGANNEQFF.

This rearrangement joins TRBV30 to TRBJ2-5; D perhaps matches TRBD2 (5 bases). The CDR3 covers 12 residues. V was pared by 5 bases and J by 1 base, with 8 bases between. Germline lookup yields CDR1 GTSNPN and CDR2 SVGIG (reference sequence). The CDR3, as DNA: TGTGCCTGGGGACTGCTCCAAGAGACCCAGTACTTC. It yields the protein CAWGLLQETQYF.

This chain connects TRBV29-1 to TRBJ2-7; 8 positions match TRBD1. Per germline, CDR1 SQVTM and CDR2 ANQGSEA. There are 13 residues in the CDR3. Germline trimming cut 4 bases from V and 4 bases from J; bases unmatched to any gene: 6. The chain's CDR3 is CSVAPRGQYEQYF. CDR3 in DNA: TGCAGCGTTGCCCCCAGGGGGCAATACGAGCAGTACTTC.

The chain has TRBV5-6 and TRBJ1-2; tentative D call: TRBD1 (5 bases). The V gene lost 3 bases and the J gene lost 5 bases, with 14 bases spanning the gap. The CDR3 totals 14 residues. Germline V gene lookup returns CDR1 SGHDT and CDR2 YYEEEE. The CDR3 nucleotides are TGTGCCAGCAGCTCTATCCAGGGAAGTTATGGCTACACCTTC. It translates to CASSSIQGSYGYTF. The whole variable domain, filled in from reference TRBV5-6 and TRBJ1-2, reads DAGVTQSPTHLIKTRGQQVTLRCSPKSGHDTVSWYQQALGQGPQFIFQYYEEEERQRGNFPDRFSGHQFPNYSSELNVNALLLGDSALYLCASSSIQGSYGYTFGSGTRLTVV.

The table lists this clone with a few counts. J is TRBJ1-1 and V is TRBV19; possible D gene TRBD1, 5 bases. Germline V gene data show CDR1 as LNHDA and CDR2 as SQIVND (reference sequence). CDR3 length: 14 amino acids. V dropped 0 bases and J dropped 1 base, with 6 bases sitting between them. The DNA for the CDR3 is TGTGCCAGTAGTATAGATGGGGGGAACACTGAAGCTTTCTTT. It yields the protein CASSIDGGNTEAFF.

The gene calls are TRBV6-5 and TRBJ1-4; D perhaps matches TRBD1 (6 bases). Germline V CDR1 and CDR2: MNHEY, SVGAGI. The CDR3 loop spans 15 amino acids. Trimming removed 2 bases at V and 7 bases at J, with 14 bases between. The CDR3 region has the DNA TGTGCCAGCAGTTACAAACCTCCCAGGGGTGAAAAACTGTTTTTT. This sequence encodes CASSYKPPRGEKLFF.

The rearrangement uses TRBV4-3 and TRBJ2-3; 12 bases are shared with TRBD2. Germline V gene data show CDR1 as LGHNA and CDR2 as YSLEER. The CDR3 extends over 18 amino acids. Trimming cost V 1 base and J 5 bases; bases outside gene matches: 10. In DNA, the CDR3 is TGCGCCAGCAGCCAAGGGGCTAGCGGGGGGGCCGGCGGAGATACGCAGTATTTT. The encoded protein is CASSQGASGGAGGDTQYF.

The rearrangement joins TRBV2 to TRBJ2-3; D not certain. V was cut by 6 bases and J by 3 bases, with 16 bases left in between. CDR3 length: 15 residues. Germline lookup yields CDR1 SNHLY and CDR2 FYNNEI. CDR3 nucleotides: TGTGCCAGCAGAGGCGGCTTCTATAGGACAGATACGCAGTATTTT. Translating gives CASRGGFYRTDTQYF.

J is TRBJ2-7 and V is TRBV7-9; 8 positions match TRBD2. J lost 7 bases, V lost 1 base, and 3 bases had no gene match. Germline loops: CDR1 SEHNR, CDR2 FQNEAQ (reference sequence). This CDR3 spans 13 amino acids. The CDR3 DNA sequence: TGTGCCAGCAGCTTAGGCCCGGGAGGGGAGCAGTACTTC. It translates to CASSLGPGGEQYF.

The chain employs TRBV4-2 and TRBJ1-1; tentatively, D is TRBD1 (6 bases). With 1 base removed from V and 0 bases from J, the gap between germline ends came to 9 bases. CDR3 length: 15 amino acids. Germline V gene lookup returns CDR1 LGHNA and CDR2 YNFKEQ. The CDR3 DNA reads TGTGCCAGCAGCCAAGCCAGGGGTATGAACACTGAAGCTTTCTTT. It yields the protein CASSQARGMNTEAFF.

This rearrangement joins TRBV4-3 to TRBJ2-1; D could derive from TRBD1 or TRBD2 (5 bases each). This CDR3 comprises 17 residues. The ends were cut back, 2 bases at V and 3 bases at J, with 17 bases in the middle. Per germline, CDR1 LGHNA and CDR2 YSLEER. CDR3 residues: CASSQLAGTFGYNEQFF. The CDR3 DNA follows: TGCGCCAGCAGCCAACTCGCAGGGACCTTTGGCTACAATGAGCAGTTCTTC.

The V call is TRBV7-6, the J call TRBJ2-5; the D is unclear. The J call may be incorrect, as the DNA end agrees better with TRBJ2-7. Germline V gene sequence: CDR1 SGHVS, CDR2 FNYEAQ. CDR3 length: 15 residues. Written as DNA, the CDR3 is TGTGCCAGCAGCTTAGGGGCCGGTAGCTCCTACGAGCAGTACTTC. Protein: CASSLGAGSSYEQYF.

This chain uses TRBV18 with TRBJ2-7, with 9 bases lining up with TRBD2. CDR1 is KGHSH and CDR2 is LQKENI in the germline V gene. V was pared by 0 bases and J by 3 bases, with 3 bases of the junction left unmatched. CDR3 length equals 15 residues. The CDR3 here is CASSPPASGVYEQYF. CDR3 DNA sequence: TGTGCCAGCTCACCACCAGCTAGCGGGGTCTACGAGCAGTACTTC.

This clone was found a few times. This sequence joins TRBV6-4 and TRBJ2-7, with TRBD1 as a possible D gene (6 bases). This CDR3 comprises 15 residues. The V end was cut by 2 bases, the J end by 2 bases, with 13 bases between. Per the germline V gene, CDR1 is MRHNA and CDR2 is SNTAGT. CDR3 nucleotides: TGTGCCAGCAGTGACCCGGGACACCGACCCTACGAGCAGTACTTC. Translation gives CASSDPGHRPYEQYF.

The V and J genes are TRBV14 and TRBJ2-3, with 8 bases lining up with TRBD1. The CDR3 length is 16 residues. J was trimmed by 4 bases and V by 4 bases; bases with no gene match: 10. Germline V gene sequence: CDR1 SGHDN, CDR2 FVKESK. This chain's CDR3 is CASSPTGQGAADTQYF. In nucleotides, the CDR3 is TGTGCCAGCAGCCCCACTGGGCAGGGGGCTGCAGATACGCAGTATTTT.

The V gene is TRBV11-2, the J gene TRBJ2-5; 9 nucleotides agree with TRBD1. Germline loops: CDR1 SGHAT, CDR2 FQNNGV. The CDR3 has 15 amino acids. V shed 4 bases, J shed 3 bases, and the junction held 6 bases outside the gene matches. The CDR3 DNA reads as TGTGCCAGCAGCTCGACCGGGACAGGGAAAGAGACCCAGTACTTC. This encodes CASSSTGTGKETQYF.

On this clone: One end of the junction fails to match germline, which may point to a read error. The CDR3 region is CASSPATVTGASF. DNA for the CDR3: TGTGCCAGCAGCCCGGCTACAGTAACAGGGGCTAGCTTT. The chain links TRBV7-9 to TRBJ1-1, with 7 bases matching TRBD1. The CDR3 has 13 amino acids. In germline, CDR1 is SEHNR, CDR2 FQNEAQ (reference sequence). Full variable domain (missing parts from reference TRBV7-9 and TRBJ1-1): DTGVSQNPRHKITKRGQNVTFRCDPISEHNRLYWYRQTLGQGPEFLTYFQNEAQLEKSRLLSDRFSAERPKGSFSTLEIQRTEQGDSAMYLCASSPATVTGASFGQGTRLTVV.

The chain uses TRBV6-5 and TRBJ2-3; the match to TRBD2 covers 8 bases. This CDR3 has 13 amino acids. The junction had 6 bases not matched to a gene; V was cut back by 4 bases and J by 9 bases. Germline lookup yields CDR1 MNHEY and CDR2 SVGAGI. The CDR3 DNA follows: TGTGCCAGCAGTTCCGTAGCGGGGTCAACGCAGTATTTT. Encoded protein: CASSSVAGSTQYF.

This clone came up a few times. The CDR3 sequence is CSQLGEVGYTF. DNA of the CDR3: TGCAGCCAGCTTGGGGAGGTTGGCTACACCTTC. The chain recombines TRBV29-1 with TRBJ1-2; no definite D call. V dropped 8 bases and J dropped 7 bases, with 14 bases sitting between them. The CDR3 extends over 11 amino acids. Looked up from germline, CDR1 is SQVTM and CDR2 is ANQGSEA.

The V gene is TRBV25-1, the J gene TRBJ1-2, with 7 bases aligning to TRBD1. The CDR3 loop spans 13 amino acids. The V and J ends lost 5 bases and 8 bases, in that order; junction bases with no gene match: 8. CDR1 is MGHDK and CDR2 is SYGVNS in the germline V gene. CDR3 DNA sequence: TGTGCCAGCAGTTTCGACAGGGTCGGCGGCTACACCTTC. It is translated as CASSFDRVGGYTF.

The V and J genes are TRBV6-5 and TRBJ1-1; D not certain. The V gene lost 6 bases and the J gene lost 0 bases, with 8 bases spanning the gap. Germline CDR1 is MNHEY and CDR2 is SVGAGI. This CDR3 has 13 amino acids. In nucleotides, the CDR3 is TGTGCCAGCAGCCGGTCTCTGAACACTGAAGCTTTCTTT. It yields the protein CASSRSLNTEAFF.

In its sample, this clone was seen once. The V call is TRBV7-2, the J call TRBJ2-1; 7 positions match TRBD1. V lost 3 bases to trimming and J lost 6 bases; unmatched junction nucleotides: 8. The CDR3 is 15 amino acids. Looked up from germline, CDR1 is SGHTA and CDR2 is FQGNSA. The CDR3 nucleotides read TGTGCCAGCAGCTTCAGAGGGGGCGCGACCAATGAGCAGTTCTTC. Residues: CASSFRGGATNEQFF.

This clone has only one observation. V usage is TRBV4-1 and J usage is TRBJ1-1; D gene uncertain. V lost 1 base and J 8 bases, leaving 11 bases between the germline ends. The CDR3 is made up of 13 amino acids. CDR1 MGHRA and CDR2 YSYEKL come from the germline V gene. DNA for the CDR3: TGCGCCAGCAGCCAAGGCTTGCCCACAGAAGCTTTCTTT. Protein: CASSQGLPTEAFF.

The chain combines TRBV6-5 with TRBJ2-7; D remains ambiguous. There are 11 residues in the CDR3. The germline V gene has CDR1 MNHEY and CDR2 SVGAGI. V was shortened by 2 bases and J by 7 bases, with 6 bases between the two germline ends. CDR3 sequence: CASSYGWEQYF. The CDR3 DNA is TGTGCCAGCAGTTACGGGTGGGAGCAGTACTTC.

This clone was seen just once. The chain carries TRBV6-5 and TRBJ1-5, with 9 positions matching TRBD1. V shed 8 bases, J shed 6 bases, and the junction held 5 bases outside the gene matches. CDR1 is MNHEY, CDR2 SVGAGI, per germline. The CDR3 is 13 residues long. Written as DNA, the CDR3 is TGTGCCAGCGAGGACAGGGGCGGTCAGCCCCAGCATTTT. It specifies CASEDRGGQPQHF.

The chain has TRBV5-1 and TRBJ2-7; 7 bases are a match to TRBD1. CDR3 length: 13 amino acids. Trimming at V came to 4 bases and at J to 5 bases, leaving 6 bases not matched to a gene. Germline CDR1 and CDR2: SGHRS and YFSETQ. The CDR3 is CASSLQGFNEQYF. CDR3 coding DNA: TGCGCCAGCAGCCTACAGGGGTTCAACGAGCAGTACTTC.

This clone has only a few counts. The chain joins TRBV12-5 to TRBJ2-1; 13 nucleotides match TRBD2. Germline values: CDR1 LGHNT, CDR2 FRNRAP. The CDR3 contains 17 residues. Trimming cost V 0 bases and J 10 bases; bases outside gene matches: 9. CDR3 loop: CASGLVLAGGPSVEQFF. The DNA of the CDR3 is TGTGCTAGTGGTTTGGTACTAGCGGGGGGGCCGTCAGTGGAGCAGTTCTTC.

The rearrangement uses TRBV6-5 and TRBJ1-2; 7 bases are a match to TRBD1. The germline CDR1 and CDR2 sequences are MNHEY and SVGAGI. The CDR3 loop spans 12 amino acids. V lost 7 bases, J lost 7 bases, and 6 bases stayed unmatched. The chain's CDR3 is CASTNDRAGYTF. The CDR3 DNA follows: TGTGCCAGCACCAACGACAGGGCTGGCTACACCTTC.

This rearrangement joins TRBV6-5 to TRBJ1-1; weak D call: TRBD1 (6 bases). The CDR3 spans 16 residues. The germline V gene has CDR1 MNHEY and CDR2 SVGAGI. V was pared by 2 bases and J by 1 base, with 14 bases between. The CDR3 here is CASSYEFGQQNTEAFF. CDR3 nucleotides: TGTGCCAGCAGTTACGAATTCGGACAGCAGAACACTGAAGCTTTCTTT.